This passage covers 9 T cell receptor beta chains from one sample sequenced in a study of CD8+ T cells in alopecia areata. Extraction and reverse transcription of RNA yielded cDNA as the sequencing template. Method: immunoSEQ multiplex PCR; TCRdb's copy keeps in-frame clones and lacks some. The data contain more than 150,000 clones, about 50% of them seen just once; the ten biggest clones take up roughly a fifth. The sequencing used CD8+ T cells sorted from blood, collected at week 0. These receptors were collected from a human donor with alopecia areata.

A remark on this clone: This specimen includes other DNA sequences encoding the same CDR3. V and J are TRBV10-2 and TRBJ2-7; D is undetermined. The CDR3 extends over 11 amino acids. Germline lookup yields CDR1 WSHSY and CDR2 SAAADI. V lost 3 bases and J lost 4, with 4 bases in between. CDR3 DNA: TGCGCCAGCAGTGACCCTTACGAGCAGTACTTC. The encoded protein is CASSDPYEQYF.

The chain links TRBV29-1 to TRBJ1-1, with D maybe TRBD1 (5 bases). CDR3 length: 11 amino acids. V lost 4 bases, J lost 7 bases, and 10 bases lay in between. The V gene's germline CDR1 is SQVTM and CDR2 ANQGSEA. The CDR3 here is CSVGGSGEAFF. The CDR3 coding sequence is TGCAGCGTTGGGGGGTCGGGTGAAGCTTTCTTT. Filled out from reference TRBV29-1 and TRBJ1-1, the complete variable domain reads SAVISQKPSRDICQRGTSLTIQCQVDSQVTMMFWYRQQPGQSLTLIATANQGSEATYESGFVIDKFPISRPNLTFSTLTVSNMSPEDSSIYLCSVGGSGEAFFGQGTRLTVV.

This chain connects TRBV9 to TRBJ2-3; 9 nucleotides agree with TRBD2. The V gene's germline CDR1 is SGDLS and CDR2 YYNGEE. The CDR3 is 17 amino acids. Losses at the gene ends were 0 bases for V and 5 bases for J; bases not matched to a gene: 10. The CDR3 protein is CASSVDSAGGPGDTQYF. The DNA for the CDR3 is TGTGCCAGCAGCGTAGATTCTGCGGGGGGGCCAGGAGATACGCAGTATTTT. Together with reference TRBV9 and TRBJ2-3, the CDR3 gives the full variable domain: DSGVTQTPKHLITATGQRVTLRCSPRSGDLSVYWYQQSLDQGLQFLIQYYNGEERAKGNILERFSAQQFPDLHSELNLSSLELGDSALYFCASSVDSAGGPGDTQYFGPGTRLTVL.

This clone was detected ten times or more. Other nucleotide sequences from this sample produce the same CDR3. V usage is TRBV7-9 and J usage is TRBJ2-2; no clear D gene. Germline CDR1 and CDR2: SEHNR and FQNEAQ (reference sequence). The CDR3 is 12 amino acids. Trimming shortened V by 1 base and J by 4 bases, and 1 base separated the two germline ends. The CDR3 is CASSLGTGELFF. Here the CDR3 DNA reads TGTGCCAGCAGCTTAGGCACCGGGGAGCTGTTTTTT.

V is TRBV29-1 and J is TRBJ2-5; D may be TRBD1 (6 bases). The CDR3 runs 16 residues. V gave up 3 bases and J gave up 4 bases, with 21 bases separating them. The germline CDR1 and CDR2 sequences are SQVTM and ANQGSEA. This chain's CDR3 is CSVESPGHQPRETQYF. In DNA, the CDR3 is TGCAGCGTTGAGTCACCGGGACACCAGCCCCGAGAGACCCAGTACTTC.

In this sample, this clone turned up a few times. CDR3 nucleotides: TGCAGCGTGAAAACGACAGGTAGCTACGAGCAGTACTTC. Translating it yields CSVKTTGSYEQYF. The chain links TRBV29-1 to TRBJ2-7; possibly TRBD1 for D (6 bases). CDR3 length equals 13 residues. V lost 6 bases to trimming and J lost 3 bases, with 15 bases between them. The germline V gene has CDR1 SQVTM and CDR2 ANQGSEA.

V and J are TRBV30 and TRBJ1-1; D is ambiguous. Germline CDR1 GTSNPN, CDR2 SVGIG (reference sequence). V lost 2 bases, J lost 0 bases, and 7 bases lay in between. This CDR3 region has 13 residues. The CDR3 loop is CAWSTLLNTEAFF. CDR3 in DNA: TGTGCCTGGAGTACCCTATTGAACACTGAAGCTTTCTTT.

The CDR3 is CASTSGGTQYF. CDR3 coding DNA: TGTGCCAGCACCTCAGGCGGTACGCAGTATTTT. The genes are TRBV27 and TRBJ2-3; D remains unclear. The CDR3 length is 11 residues. Per the germline V gene, CDR1 is MNHEY and CDR2 is SMNVEV (reference sequence). V gave up 7 bases and J gave up 8 bases, with 10 bases separating them.

V and J are TRBV4-3 and TRBJ1-2; 9 bases agree with TRBD1. Germline values: CDR1 LGHNA, CDR2 YSLEER. This CDR3 has 15 amino acids. V dropped 0 bases and J dropped 4; count of bases not matched to a gene: 3. The CDR3 sequence: CASSQDTGGVYGYTF. The CDR3, as DNA: TGCGCCAGCAGCCAAGATACAGGGGGCGTCTATGGCTACACCTTC.